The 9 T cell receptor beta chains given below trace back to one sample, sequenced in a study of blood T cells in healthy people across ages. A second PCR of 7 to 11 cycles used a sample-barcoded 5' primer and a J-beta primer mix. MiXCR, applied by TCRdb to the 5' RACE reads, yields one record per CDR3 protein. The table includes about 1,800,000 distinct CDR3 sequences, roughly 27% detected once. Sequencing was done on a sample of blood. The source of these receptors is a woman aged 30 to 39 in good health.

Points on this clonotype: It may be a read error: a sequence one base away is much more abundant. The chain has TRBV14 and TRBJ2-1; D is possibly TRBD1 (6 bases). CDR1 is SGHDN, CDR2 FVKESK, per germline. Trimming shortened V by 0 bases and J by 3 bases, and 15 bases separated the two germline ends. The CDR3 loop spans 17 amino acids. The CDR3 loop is CASSQDPGGPYYNEQFF. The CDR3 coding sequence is TGTGCCAGCAGCCAAGATCCTGGGGGCCCCTACTACAATGAGCAGTTCTTC. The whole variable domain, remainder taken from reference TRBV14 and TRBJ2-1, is EAGVTQFPSHSVIEKGQTVTLRCDPISGHDNLYWYRRVMGKEIKFLLHFVKESKQDESGMPNNRFLAERTGGTYSTLKVQPAELEDSGVYFCASSQDPGGPYYNEQFFGPGTRLTVL.

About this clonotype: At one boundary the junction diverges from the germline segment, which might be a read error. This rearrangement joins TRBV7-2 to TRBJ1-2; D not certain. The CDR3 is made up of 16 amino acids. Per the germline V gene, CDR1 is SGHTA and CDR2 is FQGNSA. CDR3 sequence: CASSLATAYSNYGHTF. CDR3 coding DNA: TGTGCCAGCAGCTTAGCCACAGCATATTCTAACTATGGCCACACCTTC.

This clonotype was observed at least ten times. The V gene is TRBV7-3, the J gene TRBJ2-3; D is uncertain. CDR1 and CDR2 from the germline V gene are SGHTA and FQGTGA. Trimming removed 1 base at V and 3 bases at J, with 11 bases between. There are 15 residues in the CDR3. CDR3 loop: CASSLRGAPTDTQYF. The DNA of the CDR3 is TGTGCCAGCAGCTTAAGAGGTGCGCCAACAGATACGCAGTATTTT.

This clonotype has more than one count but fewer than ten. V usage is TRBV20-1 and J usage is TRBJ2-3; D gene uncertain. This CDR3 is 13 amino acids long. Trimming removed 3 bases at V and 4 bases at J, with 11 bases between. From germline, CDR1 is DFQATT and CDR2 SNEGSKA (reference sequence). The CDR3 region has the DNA TGCAGTGCTAGGGCCCATGGGGCAGATACGCAGTATTTT. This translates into CSARAHGADTQYF.

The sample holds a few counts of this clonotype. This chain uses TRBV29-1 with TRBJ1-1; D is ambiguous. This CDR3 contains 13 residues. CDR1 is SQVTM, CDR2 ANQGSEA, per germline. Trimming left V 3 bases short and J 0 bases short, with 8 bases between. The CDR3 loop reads CSVEAALNTEAFF. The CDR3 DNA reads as TGCAGCGTTGAGGCAGCCTTGAACACTGAAGCTTTCTTT.

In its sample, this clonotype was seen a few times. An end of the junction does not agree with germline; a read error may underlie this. CDR3 coding DNA: TGTGCCAGCAGCTTAATCGGGAGGGGACAGGGGAACACAGATACGCGGTATTTT. Protein sequence: CASSLIGRGQGNTDTRYF. This chain links TRBV7-9 with TRBJ2-3, with 10 bases matching TRBD1. The length of the CDR3 is 18 residues. CDR1 is SEHNR, CDR2 FQNEAQ, per germline (reference sequence). The whole variable domain, remainder taken from reference TRBV7-9 and TRBJ2-3, is DTGVSQNPRHKITKRGQNVTFRCDPISEHNRLYWYRQTLGQGPEFLTYFQNEAQLEKSRLLSDRFSAERPKGSFSTLEIQRTEQGDSAMYLCASSLIGRGQGNTDTRYFGPGTRLTVL.

CDR3 loop: CASSSPSYQGQETQYF. The CDR3 nucleotides are TGTGCCAGCAGTTCCCCTTCTTACCAGGGACAAGAGACCCAGTACTTC. J is TRBJ2-5 and V is TRBV28, with a weak D call TRBD1 (5 bases). V lost 4 bases to trimming and J lost 2 bases, with 17 bases between them. The CDR3 has 16 residues. Germline assignment: CDR1 MDHEN and CDR2 SYDVKM.

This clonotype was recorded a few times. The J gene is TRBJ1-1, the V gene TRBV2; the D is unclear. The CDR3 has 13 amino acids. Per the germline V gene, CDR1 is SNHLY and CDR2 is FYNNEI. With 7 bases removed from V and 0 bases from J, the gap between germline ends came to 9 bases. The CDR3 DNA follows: TGTGCCAGCACCCCTGGAGTGAACACTGAAGCTTTCTTT. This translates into CASTPGVNTEAFF.

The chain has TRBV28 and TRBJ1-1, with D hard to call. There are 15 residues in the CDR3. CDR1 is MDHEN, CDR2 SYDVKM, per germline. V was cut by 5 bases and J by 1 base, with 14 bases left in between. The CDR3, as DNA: TGTGCCAGCAGTCCCCGCGGATCAGGGAACACTGAAGCTTTCTTT. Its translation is CASSPRGSGNTEAFF.